The rows below give T cell receptor beta chains drawn from one sample of a study of T cells in Graves' hyperthyroidism and ophthalmopathy. TCRdb re-derived calls from the multiplex PCR reads in MiXCR, one entry per CDR3 protein. The sample contains fewer than 400,000 distinct CDR3 sequences, over 13% of which appear only once. Sequences were obtained from blood. The source is a man aged 45-65 years with Graves' ophthalmopathy. Both conserved end residues are part of each CDR3. D genes are given only for firm matches. Rows give clone size only sometimes, using once, few, many, or a class for an expanded clone.

v_call	d_call	clone_size	j_call	cdr3_nt	cdr3_aa
TRBV6-6	TRBD1	-	TRBJ1-4	TGTGCCAGCAGTTACTCGGGACAGGACGGCGAAAAACTGTTTTTT	CASSYSGQDGEKLFF
TRBV6-1	-	many	TRBJ2-7	TGTGCCAGCAGTGAAGCCGGACGGAGAGCTTACGAGCAGTACTTC	CASSEAGRRAYEQYF
TRBV10-3	TRBD1	many	TRBJ2-1	TGTGCCATCAGTGAGGACAGGGGCAATGAGCAGTTCTTC	CAISEDRGNEQFF
TRBV5-1	-	-	TRBJ2-7	TGCGCCAGCAGCCCACTGGGGCTGCAAAACTACGAGCAGTACTTC	CASSPLGLQNYEQYF
TRBV9	TRBD2	few	TRBJ2-3	TGTGCCAGCAGCCCACCAAGCGCTAGCGGTGCTAGCACAGATACGCAGTATTTT	CASSPPSASGASTDTQYF
TRBV2	TRBD1	many	TRBJ2-6	TGTGCCAGCGGCTCTGGACAGGCTGGGGCCAACGTCCTGACTTTC	CASGSGQAGANVLTF
TRBV7-9	-	many	TRBJ2-3	TGTGCCAGCAGCTCCCCAAGGGATACGCAGTATTTT	CASSSPRDTQYF
TRBV10-3	TRBD2	few	TRBJ2-3	TGTGCCATCAGTGAGTCGACGGGTTTGAGTAACGGGAGGCCCACAGATACGCAGTATTTT	CAISESTGLSNGRPTDTQYF
TRBV2	-	many	TRBJ2-2	TGTGCCAGCAGTGCGGCTACGACGAACACCGGGGAGCTGTTTTTT	CASSAATTNTGELFF
TRBV3-1	-	many	TRBJ2-5	TGTGCCAGCAGCCCGCGACAGGGAGGTGAGACCCAGTACTTC	CASSPRQGGETQYF
TRBV12-3/TRBV12-4	-	many	TRBJ2-7	TGTGCCAGCAGTGGAACAGGGTACGAGCAGTACTTC	CASSGTGYEQYF
TRBV5-1	-	many	TRBJ2-2	TGCGCCAGCAGCTTGGCCTCTAGTCACGGGGAGCTGTTTTTT	CASSLASSHGELFF
TRBV6-5	TRBD2	many	TRBJ2-7	TGTGCCAGCAGTTCCACCACCGGGACTAGCACCGGGGGGGTCGAGCAGTACTTC	CASSSTTGTSTGGVEQYF
TRBV29-1	-	-	TRBJ2-1	TGCAGCGTTGTTTCCTCTTACAATGAGCAGTTCTTC	CSVVSSYNEQFF
TRBV11-2	TRBD2	many	TRBJ2-3	TGTGCCAGCAGGAAGACTAGCGGGAGTGCAGATACGCAGTATTTT	CASRKTSGSADTQYF
TRBV25-1	-	-	TRBJ2-5	TGTGCCAGCAGTGAATATACTAGTGTTGAGACCCAGTACTTC	CASSEYTSVETQYF
TRBV2	-	many	TRBJ2-1	TGTGCCAGCAGTACCCAGGATGAGCAGTTCTTC	CASSTQDEQFF
TRBV7-6	TRBD1	-	TRBJ2-2	TGTGCCAGCAGCTTAGCTGACAGGGGCGAGAGACCCGGGGAGCTGTTTTTT	CASSLADRGERPGELFF
TRBV6-1	TRBD1	many	TRBJ1-1	TGTGCCAGCAGTCCACAGGGGGCGATGAACACTGAAGCTTTCTTT	CASSPQGAMNTEAFF
TRBV20-1	-	-	TRBJ2-5	TGCAGTGCTAGAGATAATTCTAGGCCCTGGGGGGAAGAGACCCAGTACTTC	CSARDNSRPWGEETQYF
TRBV19	-	many	TRBJ1-5	TGTGCCAGTAGTATCGGGCAGGGAGTAGGTCAGCCCCAGCATTTT	CASSIGQGVGQPQHF
TRBV20-1	TRBD2	many	TRBJ2-7	TGCAGTGCTAGAGATGGGACTAGCGACAGAGCATCCTACGAGCAGTACTTC	CSARDGTSDRASYEQYF
TRBV20-1	-	few	TRBJ1-6	TGCAGTGCTAGAGATTCTGGGGCCGGGGGAAATTCACCCCTCCACTTT	CSARDSGAGGNSPLHF
TRBV25-1	-	-	TRBJ2-7	TGTGCCAGCAGTGAATCGACAATCTACGAGCAGTACTTC	CASSESTIYEQYF
TRBV5-1	TRBD2	many	TRBJ2-3	TGCGCCAGCAGCTCCCTAGCGGAGGCCACAGATACGCAGTATTTT	CASSSLAEATDTQYF
TRBV3-1	TRBD1	many	TRBJ1-2	TGTGCCAGCAGCCCTTACAGGGGGCCCTACACCTTC	CASSPYRGPYTF
TRBV27	-	many	TRBJ2-1	TGTGCCAGCAGTTTACCAGCCAGTGAGCAGTTCTTC	CASSLPASEQFF
TRBV12-3/TRBV12-4	-	many	TRBJ2-1	TGTGCCAGCAGTTTAGTCCATGAGCAGTTCTTC	CASSLVHEQFF
TRBV18	-	many	TRBJ2-3	TGTGCCAGCTCACCACCGGGGCGGATCACAGATACGCAGTATTTT	CASSPPGRITDTQYF
TRBV12-3/TRBV12-4	TRBD1	many	TRBJ2-2	TGTGCCAGCAGCGGGACAGTGAACACCGGGGAGCTGTTTTTT	CASSGTVNTGELFF
TRBV9	-	-	TRBJ2-2	TGTGCCAGCAGAGCCGGGACCGCGATCCCTTCCGGGGAGCTGTTTTTT	CASRAGTAIPSGELFF
TRBV15	TRBD2	few	TRBJ2-3	TGTGCCACCAGCAATACTAGCGGGAGTGTTGGCACAGATACGCAGTATTTT	CATSNTSGSVGTDTQYF
TRBV20-1	TRBD1	-	TRBJ1-5	TGCAGTGCCCTTGACAGGGGGCTTCAGCCCCAGCATTTT	CSALDRGLQPQHF
TRBV12-3/TRBV12-4	-	many	TRBJ2-5	TGTGCCAGCAGTTTAGATGGGTTGGGGTTCGAGACCCAGTACTTC	CASSLDGLGFETQYF
TRBV2	TRBD1	many	TRBJ2-4	TGTGCCAGCAGCGGAGCAACTGACAGGGGATTAGCCAAAAACATTCAGTACTTC	CASSGATDRGLAKNIQYF
TRBV20-1	-	few	TRBJ1-1	TGCAGTGTTAGCCCCAGGGTTACTCCAGAAGCTTTCTTT	CSVSPRVTPEAFF
TRBV6-5	TRBD2	-	TRBJ2-1	TGTGCCAGCAGTTACGGACTAGCGGGAGGGCCAAGTGAGCAGTTCTTC	CASSYGLAGGPSEQFF
TRBV7-3	TRBD2	many	TRBJ2-1	TGTGCCAGCAGCCGGAGACTAGCGGGAGCCGGCTCCTACAATGAGCAGTTCTTC	CASSRRLAGAGSYNEQFF
TRBV20-1	TRBD2	many	TRBJ2-7	TGCAGTGCAACGACTAGCCCTTTCTCCTACGAGCAGTACTTC	CSATTSPFSYEQYF
TRBV20-1	-	few	TRBJ1-4	TGCAGTGCTAGTTCCGGGGGGCCTAATGAAAAACTGTTTTTT	CSASSGGPNEKLFF
TRBV28	TRBD1	many	TRBJ2-3	TGTGCCAGCACCACGACAGGGGTCACAGATACGCAGTATTTT	CASTTTGVTDTQYF
TRBV4-1	-	few	TRBJ1-2	TGCGCCAGCAGTCCCGGGGATTGGTGGGGCTACACCTTC	CASSPGDWWGYTF
TRBV11-2	-	few	TRBJ2-7	TGTGCCAGCAGCTTAGAAGACGGGCAGTACTTC	CASSLEDGQYF
TRBV11-3	-	many	TRBJ1-1	TGTGCCAGCAGCACGAAATCTCTGAACACTGAAGCTTTCTTT	CASSTKSLNTEAFF
TRBV3-1	-	many	TRBJ1-1	TGTGCCAGCAGCGCTGTCGAGGGCGCGGGTGAAGCTTTCTTT	CASSAVEGAGEAFF
TRBV5-1	-	-	TRBJ1-2	TGCGCCAGCAGTCCCGGGTCTATGGGCTACACCTTC	CASSPGSMGYTF
TRBV20-1	-	-	TRBJ2-1	TGCAGTGCTAGACACGGGGGCATCGGGGACAATGAGCAGTTCTTC	CSARHGGIGDNEQFF
TRBV11-2	TRBD1	-	TRBJ2-1	TGTGCCAGCAGCTTAGATAGACAGGGGGCGGTCTACAATGAGCAGTTCTTC	CASSLDRQGAVYNEQFF
TRBV29-1	TRBD2	many	TRBJ2-7	TGCAGCGTTGCCCTAGCGGGGACCTACGAGCAGTACTTC	CSVALAGTYEQYF
TRBV15	-	many	TRBJ1-5	TGTGCCACCAGCAGAGATATGGCTACTTATCAGCCCCAGCATTTT	CATSRDMATYQPQHF
TRBV12-3/TRBV12-4	-	-	TRBJ2-3	TGTGCCAGCAGTTTTGGCAGACGGCACACAGATACGCAGTATTTT	CASSFGRRHTDTQYF
TRBV20-1	TRBD2	many	TRBJ2-1	TGCAGTGCTAAGTCGGCCGTTGGTCTAGCGGGAAGGGGTGAGCAGTTCTTC	CSAKSAVGLAGRGEQFF
TRBV4-1	TRBD2	-	TRBJ2-7	TGCGCCAGCAGCCAAGGGGTAGCGGGGACCTACGAGCAGTACTTC	CASSQGVAGTYEQYF
TRBV6-9	-	many	TRBJ2-3	TGTGCCAGCAGTCCCCCGGACCGGAGCACAGATACGCAGTATTTT	CASSPPDRSTDTQYF
TRBV18	TRBD2	-	TRBJ2-1	TGTGCCAGCTCGCCGGGACTAGCGGACTACGAGCAGTTCTTC	CASSPGLADYEQFF